Many counts were recorded for the clone carrying this TCR beta chain. What it binds is not known. The CDR3 has 17 amino acids. With 6 bases removed from V and 4 bases from J, the gap between germline ends came to 22 bases. Germline V gene lookup returns CDR1 MDHEN and CDR2 SYDVKM. This specimen belongs to a study of regulatory T cells in long-lasting Graves disease. General study findings and limits: With persistent disease, TRBV28, TRBJ1-2 and TRBJ2-5 were the favored segments. Sampling was limited to peripheral blood rather than thyroid tissue. In persistent patients, shared public clonotypes (around 2,500) outnumbered those in new patients (around 1,000).

CDR3 regions were amplified by Arm-PCR using iRepertoire HTBI primers to build TCR beta libraries. TCRdb analysed the multiplex PCR reads with MiXCR anew, one entry per CDR3 protein. The sample contains a few hundred thousand distinct CDR3 sequences, around 20% of which appear only once. The time point: persistent/refractory GD, antithyroid drugs over 5 years with positive TRAb. RNA from PBMCs was the source of the TCR library. The source material was peripheral blood mononuclear cells (PBMCs), sampled when the disease was refractory, from a patient treated with antithyroid drugs. This TCR came from a female donor with Graves disease. The chain uses TRBV28 and TRBJ1-5; D is perhaps TRBD1 (6 bases). This chain's CDR3 is CASRNNRGQGINQPQHF. CDR3 sequence (DNA): TGTGCCAGCAGAAACAACCGGGGCCAGGGGATTAATCAGCCCCAGCATTTT.